Listed here are 21 T cell receptor beta chains from one sample, sequenced in a study of T cell responses to AZD1222 COVID-19 vaccine (dated by TCRdb to the early 2020s). Sample time point, as interpreted from the label and publication: about 28 days (+/-7) after the second vaccine dose. What the treatment or condition label conveys for this sample: meningococcal conjugate vaccine given as trial control. Library prep was done by the immunoSEQ multiplex PCR assay. Held by TCRdb, this immuneACCESS table contains in-frame sequences only and omits some clones. Under half of the omission traces to an unresolved V gene where checked; the cause of the rest is unknown. The sample has around 130,000 clones on record, around nine tenths of them singletons. 4% to 5% of the sample lies in the top ten. Sequencing used peripheral blood, obtained 28 days after the second dose of the MenACWY control vaccine. The receptors originated from an adult who received the MenACWY meningococcal vaccine as a control.

The chain joins TRBV3-1 (or the pseudogene TRBV3-2) to TRBJ2-1; no clear D. CDR3 size: 16 residues. Germline V CDR1 and CDR2: LGHDT, YNNKEL (reference sequence). The V end was cut by 0 bases, the J end by 2 bases, with 11 bases between. In nucleotides, the CDR3 is TGTGCCAGCAGCCAAGATGGGGTTAGCACCTACAATGAGCAGTTCTTC. Translating gives CASSQDGVSTYNEQFF.

The chain has TRBV4-3 and TRBJ1-5, with D possibly being TRBD1 (5 bases). Germline V CDR1 and CDR2: LGHNA, YSLEER. Between the trimmed V and J ends, which lost 0 bases and 4 bases, there was a span of 10 bases. The CDR3 is 15 residues long. The CDR3 loop reads CASSQDSGRNQPQHF. The CDR3 nucleotides are TGCGCCAGCAGCCAAGATTCAGGGAGGAATCAGCCCCAGCATTTT.

The rearrangement uses TRBV9 and TRBJ2-7; 10 nucleotides agree with TRBD1. The ends lost 4 bases at V and 0 bases at J; junction bases unmatched: 7. This CDR3 contains 16 residues. In germline, CDR1 is SGDLS, CDR2 YYNGEE. CDR3 residues: CASSLHRDRGSYEQYV. The DNA for the CDR3 is TGTGCCAGCAGCTTACACCGGGACAGGGGCTCCTACGAGCAGTACGTC.

The chain recombines TRBV2 with TRBJ1-4; D unresolved. CDR1 is SNHLY and CDR2 is FYNNEI in the germline V gene. Trimming cost V 4 bases and J 5 bases, with 11 bases left between them. The CDR3 covers 14 residues. CDR3 in DNA: TGTGCCAGCAGTGTTACTACGGGAAATGAAAAACTGTTTTTT. It is translated as CASSVTTGNEKLFF. Full variable domain (remainder filled in from reference TRBV2 and TRBJ1-4): EPEVTQTPSHQVTQMGQEVILRCVPISNHLYFYWYRQILGQKVEFLVSFYNNEISEKSEIFDDQFSVERPDGSNFTLKIRSTKLEDSAMYFCASSVTTGNEKLFFGSGTQLSVL.

V and J are TRBV4-3 and TRBJ1-1, with D unresolved. Germline CDR1 is LGHNA and CDR2 is YSLEER. The CDR3 runs to 14 residues. Trimming cost V 0 bases and J 4 bases, with 9 bases left between them. The CDR3 spells CASSQDSRFTEAFF. DNA for the CDR3: TGCGCCAGCAGCCAAGATAGCAGGTTCACTGAAGCTTTCTTT.

V is TRBV2 and J is TRBJ1-1, with D uncertain. Per the germline V gene, CDR1 is SNHLY and CDR2 is FYNNEI. Trimming pared 4 bases from V and 0 bases from J, leaving 9 bases between. This CDR3 comprises 14 residues. In DNA, the CDR3 is TGTGCCAGCAGTGCCTACAGTTTGAACACTGAAGCTTTCTTT. Translation gives CASSAYSLNTEAFF.

The chain's CDR3 is CASSQGWIGRSQETQYF. As DNA, the CDR3 is TGTGCCAGCAGCCAGGGATGGATAGGAAGGTCCCAAGAGACCCAGTACTTC. This sequence joins TRBV4-2 and TRBJ2-5; D is ambiguous. Per the germline V gene, CDR1 is LGHNA and CDR2 is YNFKEQ. V was clipped by 3 bases and J by 1 base, with 18 bases between them. The CDR3 has 17 amino acids.

The gene calls are TRBV4-1 and TRBJ1-5; unclear D gene. Between the trimmed V and J ends, which lost 0 bases and 0 bases, there was a span of 6 bases. CDR1 is MGHRA and CDR2 is YSYEKL in the germline V gene. CDR3 length: 15 amino acids. The CDR3 nucleotides are TGCGCCAGCAGCCAAGAGGGAGCTAGCAATCAGCCCCAGCATTTT. It specifies CASSQEGASNQPQHF.

The chain carries TRBV14 and TRBJ1-5; TRBD1 might be the D (6 bases). The CDR3 sequence is 15 residues long. V lost 4 bases to trimming and J lost 5 bases, with 15 bases between them. The V gene's germline CDR1 is SGHDN and CDR2 FVKESK. The CDR3 loop reads CASSRTDSQYQPQHF. The CDR3 nucleotides read TGTGCCAGCAGCCGAACGGACAGCCAGTATCAGCCCCAGCATTTT.

The chain carries TRBV5-6 and TRBJ2-7; TRBD2 might be the D (6 bases). Germline assignment: CDR1 SGHDT and CDR2 YYEEEE. The CDR3 is made up of 14 amino acids. The V end lost 4 bases, the J end lost 4 bases, and 15 bases lay between the germline ends. The CDR3 spells CASSPGRRRYEQYF. The DNA for the CDR3 is TGTGCCAGCAGCCCCGGGAGAAGGCGTTACGAGCAGTACTTC.

The CDR3 DNA reads TGCGCCAGCACCGACAGGGGAGTACAAGAGACCCAGTACTTC. It is translated as CASTDRGVQETQYF. The chain recombines TRBV5-1 with TRBJ2-5, with TRBD1 matching 8 bases. From germline, CDR1 is SGHRS and CDR2 YFSETQ. The J segment lost 2 bases and the V segment lost 6 bases, leaving 6 bases of the junction unmatched. This CDR3 region has 14 residues.

The rearrangement links TRBV14 to TRBJ2-7, with D perhaps matching TRBD2 (5 bases). The V end lost 2 bases, the J end lost 11 bases, and 13 bases lay between the germline ends. CDR3 length: 12 residues. Germline loops: CDR1 SGHDN, CDR2 FVKESK. CDR3 residues: CASSQTRSGEYF. CDR3 coding DNA: TGTGCCAGCAGCCAAACCCGAAGCGGCGAGTACTTC.

The chain joins TRBV18 to TRBJ2-1; 7 bases line up with TRBD1. This CDR3 spans 13 amino acids. CDR1 KGHSH and CDR2 LQKENI come from the germline V gene. V dropped 3 bases and J dropped 4; count of bases not matched to a gene: 0. The CDR3 region is CASSPGQYNEQFF. CDR3 sequence (DNA): TGTGCCAGCTCACCGGGACAGTACAATGAGCAGTTCTTC.

The chain joins TRBV4-3 to TRBJ2-1, with 11 bases fitting TRBD1. The V segment lost 5 bases and the J segment 2 bases; nucleotides outside the gene matches: 2. Per germline, CDR1 LGHNA and CDR2 YSLEER. The CDR3 is made up of 15 amino acids. The CDR3 nucleotides read TGCGCCAGCAGCAGGGACAGGGGGACCTACAATGAGCAGTTCTTC. Residues: CASSRDRGTYNEQFF.

About this clone itself: Mismatch with germline at one junction end may stem from a read error. CDR3 coding DNA: TGTGCCAGCAGCCAAGGACAGGGGATTATCTTC. It codes for CASSQGQGIIF. This sequence joins TRBV3-1 (or the pseudogene TRBV3-2) and TRBJ1-2; 8 bases align to TRBD1. Germline CDR1 and CDR2: LGHDT and YNNKEL (reference sequence). This CDR3 contains 11 residues.

The sample holds a few counts of this clone. The CDR3 spells CASSLDDNEQFF. The CDR3 DNA is TGTGCCAGCAGCCTAGACGATAATGAGCAGTTCTTC. The chain combines TRBV7-9 with TRBJ2-1; D call uncertain. V shed 5 bases and J shed 7 bases, with 9 bases lying between them. The CDR3 runs 12 residues. Germline CDR1 and CDR2: SEHNR and FQNEAQ (reference sequence).

This clone has a count of ten or more. The chain is built from TRBV28 and TRBJ2-3; 8 bases agree with TRBD1. Per germline, CDR1 MDHEN and CDR2 SYDVKM. Losses at the gene ends were 3 bases for V and 2 bases for J; bases not matched to a gene: 4. The CDR3 runs to 15 residues. CDR3 sequence (DNA): TGTGCCAGCAGTTTCTCTCAGGGGGCCACAGATACGCAGTATTTT. It yields the protein CASSFSQGATDTQYF. The whole variable domain, filled in from reference TRBV28 and TRBJ2-3, reads DVKVTQSSRYLVKRTGEKVFLECVQDMDHENMFWYRQDPGLGLRLIYFSYDVKMKEKGDIPEGYSVSREKKERFSLILESASTNQTSMYLCASSFSQGATDTQYFGPGTRLTVL.

This clone was seen once. The chain combines TRBV28 with TRBJ2-7; TRBD1 agrees at 8 bases. J gave up 3 bases and V 10 bases, and 5 bases lay outside the gene matches. The CDR3 is 12 amino acids. From germline, CDR1 is MDHEN and CDR2 SYDVKM. The CDR3 loop is CAIGQGSYEQYF. DNA for the CDR3: TGTGCCATCGGACAGGGTAGCTACGAGCAGTACTTC.

This chain connects TRBV5-4 to TRBJ2-4; TRBD2 matches 8 bases. The CDR3 has 13 amino acids. V shed 4 bases, J shed 6 bases, and the junction held 3 bases outside the gene matches. Germline V gene lookup returns CDR1 SGHNT and CDR2 YYREEE (reference sequence). CDR3 DNA: TGTGCCAGCAGCCCGGGACTAGTAAACATTCAGTACTTC. It yields the protein CASSPGLVNIQYF.

This clone was counted once. The chain employs TRBV2 and TRBJ1-5; no definite D call. V dropped 6 bases and J dropped 4 bases, with 7 bases sitting between them. Germline CDR1 SNHLY, CDR2 FYNNEI. This CDR3 region has 12 residues. The CDR3: CASSQRNQPQHF. The CDR3 coding sequence is TGTGCCAGCAGCCAGAGAAATCAGCCCCAGCATTTT.

V usage is TRBV7-2 and J usage is TRBJ2-7; TRBD2 aligns across 8 bases. The CDR3 totals 15 residues. The trim removed 1 base at V and 0 bases at J, leaving 2 bases unmatched. CDR1 SGHTA and CDR2 FQGNSA come from the germline V gene. CDR3 amino acids: CASSLVGTSSYEQYF. The CDR3 DNA is TGTGCCAGCAGCTTAGTTGGGACTAGCTCCTACGAGCAGTACTTC.